One sample yielded the 23 T cell receptor beta chains listed below, sequenced in a study of cytomegalovirus exposure and HLA in healthy donors. The study ran its PCR with 60 Vbeta and 13 Jbeta primers. Sequencing was performed with immunoSEQ multiplex PCR; in TCRdb, only in-frame clones are kept and a portion is missing. The table includes 130,000 or so clones, less than 85% detected once. The sample was PBMCs. The origin of the receptors is a man between 40 and 49 years old in good health and CMV-seronegative.

The CDR3 is CASNSGQGAGDYGYTF. In DNA, the CDR3 is TGTGCCAGCAATTCGGGACAGGGGGCGGGGGACTATGGCTACACCTTC. The V gene is TRBV28, the J gene TRBJ1-2; the match to TRBD1 covers 12 bases. The CDR3 extends over 16 amino acids. CDR1 and CDR2 from the germline V gene are MDHEN and SYDVKM. V trimming: 7 bases; J trimming: 3 bases; junction bases outside the gene matches: 9.

V and J are TRBV28 and TRBJ2-2, with 11 nucleotides matching TRBD1. The length of the CDR3 is 17 residues. Germline V gene lookup returns CDR1 MDHEN and CDR2 SYDVKM. J was trimmed by 5 bases and V by 2 bases; bases with no gene match: 7. CDR3 DNA sequence: TGTGCCAGCAGTTTAAGGCCTGGACAGGGGGCGACCGGGGAGCTGTTTTTT. Translating it yields CASSLRPGQGATGELFF.

The chain carries TRBV18 and TRBJ2-7; tentatively, D is TRBD1 (6 bases). The CDR3 runs to 16 residues. Trimming shortened V by 2 bases and J by 0 bases, and 14 bases separated the two germline ends. Per the germline V gene, CDR1 is KGHSH and CDR2 is LQKENI. CDR3 amino acids: CASSPTLGQGSYEQYF. Here the CDR3 DNA reads TGTGCCAGCTCACCAACGCTGGGACAAGGCTCCTACGAGCAGTACTTC.

This sequence joins TRBV5-4 and TRBJ2-7; TRBD2 aligns across 13 bases. The germline V gene encodes CDR1 SGHNT and CDR2 YYREEE (reference sequence). The CDR3 has 16 amino acids. V was clipped by 3 bases and J by 6 bases; unmatched bases: 9. CDR3 nucleotides: TGTGCCAGCAGCTCCGGACTAGCGGGAGTGGGAATCGAGCAGTACTTC. Translation: CASSSGLAGVGIEQYF.

Only a few counts were recorded for this clone. The V gene is TRBV7-8, the J gene TRBJ2-7, with TRBD1 matching over 8 bases. Per germline, CDR1 SGHVS and CDR2 FQNEAQ. V lost 2 bases to trimming and J lost 2 bases; unmatched junction nucleotides: 5. This CDR3 is built from 15 residues. CDR3 sequence reads: CASSLLPGQAYEQYF. In nucleotides, the CDR3 is TGTGCCAGCAGCTTACTACCGGGACAGGCCTACGAGCAGTACTTC.

This chain connects TRBV21-1 to TRBJ2-3; the table's D call, TRBD1, has no DNA check behind it. TRBV21-1 corresponds to a pseudogene. CDR3 length equals 14 residues. The CDR3 spells CASSKWGSTDTQYF. DNA of the CDR3: TGTGCCAGCAGCAAATGGGGCAGCACAGATACGCAGTATTTT.

The chain uses TRBV10-2 and TRBJ2-3, with D tentatively TRBD2 (6 bases). V dropped 2 bases and J dropped 2 bases, with 11 bases sitting between them. This CDR3 is 15 amino acids long. Per the germline V gene, CDR1 is WSHSY and CDR2 is SAAADI. The CDR3 DNA reads TGCGCCAGCAGTGAGACTAGCCCTCCCACAGATACGCAGTATTTT. Translation gives CASSETSPPTDTQYF.

CDR3 nucleotide sequence: TGTGCCAGCAGGCCGGGGGGGCTGATAGAGACCCAGTACTTC. It yields the protein CASRPGGLIETQYF. The rearrangement uses TRBV27 and TRBJ2-5; 8 bases match TRBD2. The CDR3 length is 14 residues. In germline, CDR1 is MNHEY, CDR2 SMNVEV (reference sequence). Trimming took 6 bases from V and 4 from J; bases not matched to a gene: 7.

This rearrangement joins TRBV6-5 to TRBJ2-7, with D perhaps TRBD1 (5 bases). Germline values: CDR1 MNHEY, CDR2 SVGAGI. Trimming removed 2 bases from V and 4 bases from J, with 15 bases in between. This CDR3 is 15 amino acids long. The DNA for the CDR3 is TGTGCCAGCAGTTACAGGCTACCCAAGGGGTACGAGCAGTACTTC. As protein: CASSYRLPKGYEQYF.

The chain couples TRBV12-5 to TRBJ1-5; TRBD1 might be the D (6 bases). This CDR3 comprises 13 residues. Germline CDR1 is LGHNT and CDR2 is FRNRAP. V was cut by 6 bases and J by 6 bases, with 12 bases left in between. Here the CDR3 DNA reads TGTGCTAGTGGGGTGGGGGCTGGTCAGCCCCAGCATTTT. Amino acid sequence: CASGVGAGQPQHF.

The CDR3 sequence is CASGLGRGSTDTQYF. As DNA, the CDR3 is TGTGCTAGTGGTTTGGGGCGGGGAAGCACAGATACGCAGTATTTT. This chain links TRBV12-5 with TRBJ2-3, with D perhaps matching TRBD2 (6 bases). Germline V CDR1 and CDR2: LGHNT, FRNRAP. V gave up 1 base and J gave up 0 bases, with 8 bases separating them. The CDR3 extends over 15 amino acids.

The chain recombines TRBV4-1 with TRBJ1-2; a possible D gene is TRBD1 (5 bases). Trimming left V 4 bases short and J 2 bases short, with 17 bases between. The CDR3 is made up of 16 amino acids. Germline CDR1 and CDR2: MGHRA and YSYEKL. The CDR3: CASSPTPQAPNYGYTF. The DNA of the CDR3 is TGCGCCAGCAGCCCCACCCCACAGGCACCCAACTATGGCTACACCTTC.

This clone came up a few times. The CDR3 bases are TGTGCCAGTAGTATGGACAGGGGCACTGAAGCTTTCTTT. Protein product: CASSMDRGTEAFF. The chain employs TRBV19 and TRBJ1-1, with 9 bases matching TRBD1. J was trimmed by 4 bases and V by 3 bases; bases with no gene match: 0. This CDR3 has 13 residues. CDR1 is LNHDA, CDR2 SQIVND, per germline (reference sequence).

The chain combines TRBV2 with TRBJ1-3; no definite D call. V was shortened by 8 bases and J by 3 bases, with 17 bases between the two germline ends. Germline CDR1 and CDR2: SNHLY and FYNNEI. The CDR3 is 15 amino acids. CDR3: CASGSARGSGNTIYF. CDR3 nucleotide sequence: TGTGCCAGCGGGAGCGCCCGAGGGAGTGGAAACACCATATATTTT. The full variable domain, with the rest looked up from reference TRBV2 and TRBJ1-3, is EPEVTQTPSHQVTQMGQEVILRCVPISNHLYFYWYRQILGQKVEFLVSFYNNEISEKSEIFDDQFSVERPDGSNFTLKIRSTKLEDSAMYFCASGSARGSGNTIYFGEGSWLTVV.

To note about this clone: This CDR3 is also generated by other DNA sequences in the sample. The chain has TRBV7-7 and TRBJ2-5, with 7 bases aligning to TRBD1. V shed 5 bases and J 5 bases; nucleotides not matched to a gene: 5. This CDR3 is 13 amino acids long. The germline V gene encodes CDR1 SSHAT and CDR2 FNYEAQ (reference sequence). The chain's CDR3 is CASSKTGLETQYF. The DNA of the CDR3 is TGTGCCAGCAGCAAGACAGGGTTGGAGACCCAGTACTTC.

In this sample, this clone turned up once. V gene TRBV7-3 combines with J gene TRBJ1-2; 7 bases are a match to TRBD1. Per germline, CDR1 SGHTA and CDR2 FQGTGA. The CDR3 consists of 16 residues. The ends lost 5 bases at V and 0 bases at J; junction bases unmatched: 9. CDR3: CASSPTGAPSNYGYTF. The CDR3 DNA reads TGTGCCAGCAGCCCAACAGGGGCCCCCTCTAACTATGGCTACACCTTC.

This clone appeared a few times. This chain's CDR3 is CASSRTGVNGYTF. The CDR3 DNA reads TGCGCCAGCAGCCGGACAGGGGTTAACGGCTACACCTTC. The chain links TRBV4-1 to TRBJ1-2; TRBD1 matches 9 bases. The CDR3 loop spans 13 amino acids. J gave up 8 bases and V 4 bases, and 5 bases lay outside the gene matches. Germline lookup yields CDR1 MGHRA and CDR2 YSYEKL.

The V call is TRBV7-6, the J call TRBJ1-2; no reliable D call. V lost 5 bases to trimming and J lost 7 bases, with 11 bases between them. The CDR3 is made up of 12 amino acids. The V gene's germline CDR1 is SGHVS and CDR2 FNYEAQ. The CDR3 sequence is CASSVNSGGYTF. The CDR3 DNA reads TGTGCCAGCAGCGTCAACAGTGGTGGCTACACCTTC.

The V gene is TRBV4-3, the J gene TRBJ1-6, with 7 bases fitting TRBD1. Trimming at V came to 4 bases and at J to 5 bases, leaving 2 bases not matched to a gene. The CDR3 extends over 14 amino acids. CDR1 LGHNA and CDR2 YSLEER come from the germline V gene. The CDR3 nucleotides read TGCGCCAGCAGCCCCGGGACAGATAATTCACCCCTCCACTTT. It is translated as CASSPGTDNSPLHF.

The rearrangement links TRBV5-6 to TRBJ2-7; TRBD1 matches at 7 bases. Germline assignment: CDR1 SGHDT and CDR2 YYEEEE. This CDR3 is 17 amino acids long. V gave up 2 bases and J gave up 7 bases; unmatched junction bases: 18. CDR3 sequence (DNA): TGTGCCAGCAGCTTACCCCAAGCTGGGACAGCCGTTAGAGAGCAGTACTTC. This codes for CASSLPQAGTAVREQYF.

The chain recombines TRBV11-2 with TRBJ2-7, with D perhaps TRBD2 (5 bases). V gave up 5 bases and J gave up 3 bases, with 11 bases separating them. Germline CDR1 reads SGHAT; CDR2 reads FQNNGV. CDR3 length: 13 residues. This CDR3 is CASSRRDYYEQYF. CDR3 nucleotides: TGTGCCAGCAGCCGACGGGATTACTACGAGCAGTACTTC.

V is TRBV5-4 and J is TRBJ2-2, with 10 bases fitting TRBD1. V was pared by 7 bases and J by 6 bases, with 6 bases of the junction left unmatched. Looked up from germline, CDR1 is SGHNT and CDR2 is YYREEE (reference sequence). CDR3 length: 14 residues. The CDR3 is CASGRTGGSGELFF. Written as DNA, the CDR3 is TGTGCCAGCGGACGGACAGGGGGTTCCGGGGAGCTGTTTTTT.

The chain is built from TRBV7-2 and TRBJ2-3, with 7 nucleotides matching TRBD2. V dropped 3 bases and J dropped 3; count of bases not matched to a gene: 6. In germline, CDR1 is SGHTA, CDR2 FQGNSA. This CDR3 comprises 15 residues. The chain's CDR3 is CASSFRGEITDTQYF. CDR3 DNA: TGTGCCAGCAGCTTTCGGGGGGAAATAACAGATACGCAGTATTTT.